This TCR beta chain was found in a study of cytomegalovirus exposure and HLA in healthy donors. General observations from the study: In an earlier analysis, productive rearrangement rates for most beta V segments clustered near 87% or 30%. Altogether, some 160 TCR beta chains were recorded as cytomegalovirus-associated. As confirmed in vitro, three CMV-associated chains were specific for CMV antigens. Later on, an analysis found that several of the most significant clusters appeared to be linked to common viral pathogens, which included parvovirus B19.

PCR amplification relied on 60 Vbeta primers (plus 13 Jbeta primers). Measured with immunoSEQ multiplex PCR; TCRdb has only the in-frame clones, and not every one. The table shows around 120,000 clones, with around 76% occurring only once. Trimming took 4 bases from V and 7 from J, leaving 16 bases between them. The germline CDR1 and CDR2 sequences are SGHDN and FVKESK. The CDR3 is 15 residues long. This clone appeared a single time. Its antigen is undetermined. Input material: PBMCs. The sequence came from a woman aged 45-59 years in good health and CMV-seronegative. This chain joins TRBV14 and TRBJ2-2; possible D gene TRBD2, 6 bases. The CDR3 DNA reads TGTGCCAGCAGCCGGCGGGGACTCCTTAGCGGGGAGCTGTTTTTT. This translates into CASSRRGLLSGELFF. Together with reference TRBV14 and TRBJ2-2, the CDR3 gives the full variable domain: EAGVTQFPSHSVIEKGQTVTLRCDPISGHDNLYWYRRVMGKEIKFLLHFVKESKQDESGMPNNRFLAERTGGTYSTLKVQPAELEDSGVYFCASSRRGLLSGELFFGEGSRLTVL.